The clone carrying this TCR beta chain was observed a handful of times. Its antigen is currently unknown. This entry is derived from a study of response to subunit inactivated influenza vaccine. Overall study findings and caveats: Authors suggested that a seasonal influenza vaccination recruits few new T cells each time.

A single record per CDR3 protein comes from TCRdb applying MiXCR to the RT-PCR reads. Of some 600,000 distinct CDR3 sequences listed, around 13% are singletons. The sequence was collected from a man between 50 and 59 years old who received an inactivated influenza vaccine. The sequenced sample was PBMCs from blood, obtained about 14 days before vaccination.

The CDR3 reads CASSGDSLEAKNIQYF. CDR3 bases: TGTGCCAGCAGTGGCGACAGTCTTGAAGCCAAAAACATTCAGTACTTC. The chain links TRBV28 to TRBJ2-4, with a tentative D call TRBD1 (5 bases). The CDR3 length is 16 residues. From germline, CDR1 is MDHEN and CDR2 SYDVKM. The V gene lost 5 bases and the J gene lost 0 bases, with 14 bases spanning the gap.